This record covers a single T cell receptor (beta chain). Attachment of unique molecular identifiers to individual cDNA molecules was performed in the library. TCRdb passed the RACE reads through MiXCR, listing each CDR3 protein once. Here the sample spans tens of thousands of distinct CDR3 sequences, 14% being singletons. The CDR3 runs 16 residues. The V and J ends lost 3 bases and 1 base, in that order; junction bases with no gene match: 6. Germline lookup yields CDR1 SQVTM and CDR2 ANQGSEA. The sample is drawn from a study of human T cells and chemical hapten exposure. Study-level background: Weekly administration of diphenylcyclopropenone to the scalp of patients continued throughout the roughly 23-week study. Epicutaneous patch tests delivered 0.01% DPC to the upper back, with evaluation at 6 days. Patients, predominantly female, presented with alopecia areata, totalis or universalis.

Documented time point: pre-sensitization, week 0. Noted treatment: therapeutic diphenylcyclopropenone sensitization with weekly scalp DPC. The origin of this receptor is a woman between 50 and 59 years old with alopecia areata. Some clones in this sample may be carry-over from other donors' samples. The specimen comprised whole blood, sampled in connection with sensitization to the hapten diphenylcyclopropenone (DPC). This chain links TRBV29-1 with TRBJ2-1; 10 nucleotides match TRBD2. The CDR3 region is CSVDVGGLASYNEQFF. The CDR3 DNA follows: TGCAGCGTTGATGTGGGGGGACTAGCGTCCTACAATGAGCAGTTCTTC.